A selection of T cell receptor beta chains follows, all from one sample in a study of blood T cell repertoires in COVID-19. Assay: immunoSEQ multiplex PCR; the TCRdb copy retains only in-frame clones and omits some. The data show just over 250,000 clones, about 87% seen once. The sequenced sample consisted of peripheral blood. The receptors stem from a woman between 65 and 79 years old with COVID-19, enrolled during active disease. The CDR3 runs from the conserved cysteine through the conserved F or W. The order of the fields is V gene, D gene, J gene, clone size, CDR3 protein, CDR3 DNA. A D gene is named only where the DNA matches it firmly. Part of the rows lack a size; the others show once, few, many or a class for expanded clones.

TRBV15	-	TRBJ2-5	-	CATSRIGLERETQYF	TGTGCCACCAGCAGGATCGGTCTAGAGAGAGAGACCCAGTACTTC
TRBV15	-	TRBJ2-7	-	CATSREGLPKYF	TGTGCCACCAGCAGAGAGGGCCTCCCGAAGTACTTC
TRBV30	TRBD2	TRBJ2-7	-	CASTGTSYEQYF	TGTGCCTCCACCGGGACTAGCTACGAGCAGTACTTC
TRBV6-5	-	TRBJ1-5	few	CASRFDSNQPQHF	TGTGCCAGCAGGTTTGACTCTAATCAGCCCCAGCATTTT
TRBV6-5	TRBD1	TRBJ2-2	once	CASSLGWTGGIGELFF	TGTGCCAGCAGTTTAGGATGGACAGGGGGGATCGGGGAGCTGTTTTTT
TRBV30	TRBD1	TRBJ1-4	-	CAWSVRGTGEKLFF	TGTGCCTGGAGTGTCCGAGGGACAGGGGAAAAACTGTTTTTT
TRBV6-6	-	TRBJ1-1	-	CASGRIGVDTEAFF	TGTGCCAGCGGCCGAATCGGGGTGGACACTGAAGCTTTCTTT
TRBV5-1	-	TRBJ1-1	few	CASSARVGEIGGRSEAFF	TGCGCCAGCAGCGCCCGGGTCGGTGAAATCGGGGGGCGGTCTGAAGCTTTCTTT
TRBV6-5	TRBD1	TRBJ1-2	-	CASSYSTGDYGYTF	TGTGCCAGCAGTTACTCAACAGGGGACTATGGCTACACCTTC
TRBV28	TRBD1	TRBJ1-1	-	CASSSPPTGDPEAFF	TGTGCCAGCAGTTCCCCCCCGACAGGGGACCCTGAAGCTTTCTTT
TRBV12-5	TRBD2	TRBJ2-1	once	CASGKTSGRSSYNEQFF	TGTGCTAGTGGGAAGACTAGCGGGAGGAGCTCCTACAATGAGCAGTTCTTC
TRBV28	-	TRBJ2-7	-	CASSSRYEQYF	TGTGCCAGCAGTTCCAGGTACGAGCAGTACTTC
TRBV7-3	TRBD1	TRBJ2-6	-	CASSRRGTGVANVLTF	TGTGCCAGCAGCCGCAGGGGGACAGGGGTGGCCAACGTCCTGACTTTC
TRBV5-8	-	TRBJ1-6	few	CASSQGQSNSPLHF	TGTGCCAGCAGCCAAGGACAGAGTAATTCACCCCTCCACTTT
TRBV24-1	-	TRBJ2-5	-	CATSSGAVYQETQYF	TGTGCCACCAGTTCTGGGGCAGTCTACCAAGAGACCCAGTACTTC
TRBV7-2	-	TRBJ1-1	-	CASSLDWGGGEAFF	TGTGCCAGCAGCTTAGACTGGGGGGGAGGTGAAGCTTTCTTT
TRBV6-2/TRBV6-3	-	TRBJ2-3	-	CASSLFPGRRGTDTQYF	TGTGCCAGCAGTTTGTTTCCCGGGCGGAGGGGCACAGATACGCAGTATTTT
TRBV12-5	-	TRBJ1-2	-	CASGFSGHDGYTF	TGTGCTAGTGGTTTCTCCGGACACGATGGCTACACCTTC
TRBV5-6	TRBD2	TRBJ2-1	-	CASNAGLTYNEQFF	TGTGCCAGCAACGCGGGACTAACCTACAATGAGCAGTTCTTC
TRBV6-5	TRBD1	TRBJ2-1	-	CASSKSGTVYNEQFF	TGTGCCAGCAGTAAATCTGGGACAGTTTACAATGAGCAGTTCTTC
TRBV18	-	TRBJ2-7	-	CASSPTSGVTYEQYF	TGTGCCAGCTCACCTACGTCGGGTGTCACCTACGAGCAGTACTTC
TRBV6-5	-	TRBJ1-2	once	CASRRQVLSDYGYTF	TGTGCCAGCAGACGCCAGGTTCTCAGTGACTATGGCTACACCTTC
TRBV7-8	TRBD1	TRBJ1-2	-	CASSQRTGGLYGYTF	TGTGCCAGCAGCCAGAGGACAGGGGGTCTTTATGGCTACACCTTC
TRBV5-6	TRBD1	TRBJ1-2	-	CASSSGTGSYGYTF	TGTGCCAGCAGCAGTGGGACAGGGAGTTACGGCTACACCTTC
TRBV7-9	TRBD1	TRBJ1-2	few	CASSPSTGAVGYTF	TGTGCCAGCAGCCCATCGACAGGGGCCGTTGGCTACACCTTC
TRBV7-8	TRBD2	TRBJ2-3	-	CASSEQALAGGTDTQYF	TGTGCCAGCTCAGAGCAGGCACTAGCGGGAGGTACAGATACGCAGTATTTT
TRBV7-2	TRBD2	TRBJ2-1	-	CASSLDSSGTYNEQFF	TGTGCCAGCAGCTTAGATTCTAGCGGGACCTACAATGAGCAGTTCTTC
TRBV6-5	-	TRBJ2-1	-	CASSRVDGRGDEQFF	TGTGCCAGCAGTCGAGTGGACGGGAGAGGTGATGAGCAGTTCTTC
TRBV10-3	TRBD2	TRBJ2-3	-	CAIRKARETDTQYF	TGTGCCATCAGGAAGGCGCGGGAGACAGATACGCAGTATTTT
TRBV7-8	TRBD1	TRBJ2-7	-	CASSLRTGETYEQYF	TGTGCCAGCAGCTTGAGGACAGGGGAAACCTACGAGCAGTACTTC
TRBV7-3	TRBD2	TRBJ2-5	-	CASSLRAGEETQYF	TGTGCCAGCAGCTTAAGAGCGGGAGAAGAGACCCAGTACTTC
TRBV13	TRBD2	TRBJ2-1	-	CASSLMTSRNEQFF	TGTGCCAGCAGCTTGATGACTAGCCGTAATGAGCAGTTCTTC
TRBV11-2	TRBD1	TRBJ2-7	-	CASSLVGTGVHEQYF	TGTGCCAGCAGCTTAGTTGGGACAGGGGTACACGAGCAGTACTTC
TRBV6-5	TRBD1	TRBJ2-3	-	CASTRGPSTDTQYF	TGTGCCTCCACCAGGGGGCCGAGCACAGATACGCAGTATTTT
TRBV19	-	TRBJ1-2	-	CASSIETRVAGYTF	TGTGCCAGTAGTATAGAGACCAGGGTGGCTGGCTACACCTTC
TRBV2	-	TRBJ1-1	-	CASSQLDRYTEAFF	TGTGCCAGCAGCCAACTCGACAGGTACACTGAAGCTTTCTTT
TRBV11-2	TRBD2	TRBJ2-2	-	CASSPGRGAGLNTGELFF	TGTGCCAGCAGCCCAGGTCGAGGAGCGGGGCTTAACACCGGGGAGCTGTTTTTT
TRBV7-7	-	TRBJ1-5	-	CASSLAWGVSNQPQHF	TGTGCTAGCAGCTTAGCGTGGGGGGTTAGCAATCAGCCCCAGCATTTT
TRBV7-3	-	TRBJ2-2	-	CASSSRASTGELFF	TGTGCCAGCAGCAGTCGCGCGAGCACCGGGGAGCTGTTTTTT
TRBV4-3	-	TRBJ2-2	once	CASSQEGLMGGELFF	TGCGCCAGCAGCCAAGAGGGACTCATGGGCGGGGAGCTGTTTTTT
TRBV4-1	TRBD2	TRBJ2-3	-	CASSQVFTSGTDTQYF	TGCGCCAGCAGCCAAGTCTTCACTAGCGGCACAGATACGCAGTATTTT
TRBV27	TRBD2	TRBJ2-1	-	CASKHSGRGNEQFF	TGTGCCAGCAAGCATAGCGGGAGGGGAAATGAGCAGTTCTTC
TRBV5-1	-	TRBJ2-1	-	CASSLGDSGSYNEQFF	TGCGCCAGCAGCTTAGGCGATTCAGGCTCCTACAATGAGCAGTTCTTC
TRBV28	-	TRBJ2-7	once	CASRQAGPYEQYF	TGTGCCAGCAGACAGGCAGGGCCGTACGAGCAGTACTTC
TRBV3-1/TRBV3-2	TRBD1	TRBJ2-7	-	CASSYQGQERIPSYEQYF	TGTGCCAGCAGCTACCAGGGACAGGAAAGGATCCCGTCCTACGAGCAGTACTTC
TRBV3-1/TRBV3-2	-	TRBJ2-1	-	CASRTNGQSSYNEQFF	TGTGCCAGCAGGACTAATGGACAGAGCTCCTACAATGAGCAGTTCTTC
TRBV5-5	TRBD1	TRBJ1-1	-	CASSLGLQGVGIMNTEAFF	TGTGCCAGCAGCTTGGGATTACAGGGGGTGGGGATCATGAACACTGAAGCTTTCTTT
TRBV6-5	TRBD2	TRBJ2-7	-	CAGALGGSSEQYF	TGTGCCGGCGCATTGGGAGGGAGCTCCGAGCAGTACTTC
TRBV9	TRBD2	TRBJ2-7	-	CASGTSFYEQYF	TGTGCCAGCGGGACTAGCTTCTACGAGCAGTACTTC
TRBV6-5	-	TRBJ1-5	-	CATGSNQPQHF	TGTGCAACAGGGAGCAATCAGCCCCAGCATTTT